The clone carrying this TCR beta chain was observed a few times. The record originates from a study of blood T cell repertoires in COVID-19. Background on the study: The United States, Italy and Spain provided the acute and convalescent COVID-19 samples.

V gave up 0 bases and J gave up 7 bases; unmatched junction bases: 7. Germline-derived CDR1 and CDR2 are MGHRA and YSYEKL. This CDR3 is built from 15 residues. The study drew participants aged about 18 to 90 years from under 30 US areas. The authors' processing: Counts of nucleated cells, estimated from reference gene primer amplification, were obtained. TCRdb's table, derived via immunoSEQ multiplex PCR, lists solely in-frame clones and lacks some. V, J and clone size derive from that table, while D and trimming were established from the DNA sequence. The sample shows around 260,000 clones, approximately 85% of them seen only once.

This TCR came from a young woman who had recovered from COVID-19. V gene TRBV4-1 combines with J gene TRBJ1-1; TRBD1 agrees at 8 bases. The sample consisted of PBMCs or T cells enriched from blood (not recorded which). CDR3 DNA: TGCGCCAGCAGCCAAGACCCCGGGACAGGAGTTGAAGCTTTCTTT. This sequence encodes CASSQDPGTGVEAFF.